This T cell receptor (beta chain) was obtained from a study of blood T cells in healthy people across ages. Turning to the study itself: Researchers report that template switching captured about one barcoded beta molecule per two T cells.

A J-beta primer mix and a sample-barcoded 5' primer were used in a second PCR of about 7 to 11 cycles. Via MiXCR, TCRdb re-called the 5' RACE reads, giving one row per CDR3 protein. This table has about 970,000 distinct CDR3 sequences, roughly 51% appearing once. CDR3 length equals 13 residues. Germline V gives CDR1 DFQATT, CDR2 SNEGSKA (reference sequence). V and J are TRBV20-1 and TRBJ1-2; D is perhaps TRBD1 (5 bases). This TCR was recovered from an older woman in good health. The specimen sequenced was blood. The CDR3 sequence is CTTRGGGNYGYTF. In nucleotides, the CDR3 is TGCACTACGAGGGGAGGAGGGAACTATGGCTACACCTTC.